This T cell receptor beta chain was identified during a study of shared clonotypes between healthy human individuals. About the study: Plates per donor: three CD4 naive, three CD4 memory, two CD8 naive, one CD8 memory.

In the CD4+ fraction, cells were divided into CD45RA+ naive and CD45RA-negative memory subsets. Clones were sequenced by immunoSEQ multiplex PCR, and TCRdb holds only the in-frame ones, with some missing. The top ten hold approximately 0.5% of the sample, which has about 1 million clones, 78% seen once. Trimming cost V 2 bases and J 6 bases; bases outside gene matches: 4. The CDR3 covers 14 residues. CDR1 is KGHSH, CDR2 LQKENI, per germline. Concerning this clone: Its antigen is not identified.

Whole-study findings and limits: Larger estimated richness was generally recorded for naive subsets relative to memory subsets. The expectation was that sequencing depth would affect clonotype sharing among donors.

V and J are TRBV18 and TRBJ1-5; 7 bases match TRBD1. Sequenced material: memory CD4+ T cells from PBMCs. Sample subset: CD45RA-negative fraction. This TCR derives from a man aged 18-30 years in good health. Some clones in this sample may be carry-over from other donors' samples. CDR3 in DNA: TGTGCCAGCTCACCAGGGACAGCGGGTCAGCCCCAGCATTTT. Translated, it gives CASSPGTAGQPQHF.